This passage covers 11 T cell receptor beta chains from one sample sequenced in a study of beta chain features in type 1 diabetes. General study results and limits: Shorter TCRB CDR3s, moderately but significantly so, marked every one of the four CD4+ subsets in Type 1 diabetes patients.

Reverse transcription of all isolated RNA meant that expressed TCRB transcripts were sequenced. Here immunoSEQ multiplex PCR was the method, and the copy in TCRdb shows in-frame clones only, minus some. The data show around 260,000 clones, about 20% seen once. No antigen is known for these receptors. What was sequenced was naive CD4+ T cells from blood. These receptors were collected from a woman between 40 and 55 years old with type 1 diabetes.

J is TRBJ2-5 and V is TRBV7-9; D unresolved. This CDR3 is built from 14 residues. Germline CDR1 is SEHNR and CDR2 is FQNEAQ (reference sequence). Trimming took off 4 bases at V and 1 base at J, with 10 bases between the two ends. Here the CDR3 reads CASSSLGGQETQYF. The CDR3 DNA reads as TGTGCCAGCAGCTCCCTAGGCGGCCAAGAGACCCAGTACTTC.

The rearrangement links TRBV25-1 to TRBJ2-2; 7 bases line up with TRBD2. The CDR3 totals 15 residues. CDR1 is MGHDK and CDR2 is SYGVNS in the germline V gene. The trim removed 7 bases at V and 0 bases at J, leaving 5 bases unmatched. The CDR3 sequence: CASTVAGANTGELFF. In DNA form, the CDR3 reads TGTGCCAGCACCGTGGCGGGAGCGAACACCGGGGAGCTGTTTTTT.

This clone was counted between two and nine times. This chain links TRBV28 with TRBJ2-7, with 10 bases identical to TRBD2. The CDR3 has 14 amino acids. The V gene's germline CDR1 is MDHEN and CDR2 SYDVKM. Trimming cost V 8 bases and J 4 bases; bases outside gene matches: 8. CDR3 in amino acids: CASHPTSGQYEQYF. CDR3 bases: TGTGCCAGCCACCCGACTAGCGGGCAATACGAGCAGTACTTC.

CDR3 loop: CAISTGDTEAFF. The CDR3 bases are TGTGCCATCAGTACAGGGGACACTGAAGCTTTCTTT. The chain uses TRBV10-3 and TRBJ1-1; TRBD1 matches 7 bases. V lost 5 bases to trimming and J lost 3 bases; unmatched junction nucleotides: 0. Germline V gene sequence: CDR1 ENHRY, CDR2 SYGVKD. CDR3 length: 12 amino acids.

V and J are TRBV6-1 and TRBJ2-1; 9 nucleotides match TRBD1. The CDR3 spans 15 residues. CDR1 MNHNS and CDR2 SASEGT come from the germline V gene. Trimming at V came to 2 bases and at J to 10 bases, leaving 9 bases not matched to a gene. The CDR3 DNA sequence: TGTGCCAGCAGTGAACCGGGACAGGGTTGGAAGGAGCAGTTCTTC. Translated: CASSEPGQGWKEQFF.

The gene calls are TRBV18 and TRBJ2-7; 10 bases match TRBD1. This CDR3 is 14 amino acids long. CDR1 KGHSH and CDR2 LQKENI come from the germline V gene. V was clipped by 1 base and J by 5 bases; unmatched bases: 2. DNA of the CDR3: TGTGCCAGCTCACCACGAGGACAGGGGGACGAGCAGTACTTC. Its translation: CASSPRGQGDEQYF.

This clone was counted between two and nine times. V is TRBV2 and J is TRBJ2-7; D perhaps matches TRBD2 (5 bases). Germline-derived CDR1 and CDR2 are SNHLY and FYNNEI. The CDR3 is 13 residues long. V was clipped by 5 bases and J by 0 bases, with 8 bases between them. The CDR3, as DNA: TGTGCCAGCAGTCGACTAACCTCCTACGAGCAGTACTTC. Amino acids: CASSRLTSYEQYF.

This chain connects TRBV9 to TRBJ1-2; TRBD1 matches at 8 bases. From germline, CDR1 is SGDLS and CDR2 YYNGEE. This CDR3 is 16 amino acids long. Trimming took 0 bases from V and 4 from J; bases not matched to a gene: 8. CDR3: CASSVDGAGGLYGYTF. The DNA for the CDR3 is TGTGCCAGCAGCGTAGATGGGGCAGGGGGCCTCTATGGCTACACCTTC.

DNA of the CDR3: TGCAGTGCTGGGACTAGCGGAGGGAGCACAGATACGCAGTATTTT. Protein sequence: CSAGTSGGSTDTQYF. The gene calls are TRBV29-1 and TRBJ2-3, with 11 bases aligning to TRBD2. Germline V gene lookup returns CDR1 SQVTM and CDR2 ANQGSEA. CDR3 length: 15 residues.

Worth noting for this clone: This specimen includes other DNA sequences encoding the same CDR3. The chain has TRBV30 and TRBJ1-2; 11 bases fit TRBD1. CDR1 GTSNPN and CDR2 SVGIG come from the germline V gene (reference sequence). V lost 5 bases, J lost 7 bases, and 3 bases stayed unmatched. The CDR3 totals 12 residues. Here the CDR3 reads CAWGQGAGGYTF. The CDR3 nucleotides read TGTGCCTGGGGACAGGGGGCTGGTGGCTACACCTTC.

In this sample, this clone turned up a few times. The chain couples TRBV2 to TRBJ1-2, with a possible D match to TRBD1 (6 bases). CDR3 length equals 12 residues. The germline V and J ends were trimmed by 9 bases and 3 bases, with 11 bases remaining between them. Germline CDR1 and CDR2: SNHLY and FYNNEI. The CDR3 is CARKKGDYGYTF. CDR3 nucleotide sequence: TGTGCCAGGAAGAAGGGGGACTATGGCTACACCTTC. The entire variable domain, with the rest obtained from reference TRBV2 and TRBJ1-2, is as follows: EPEVTQTPSHQVTQMGQEVILRCVPISNHLYFYWYRQILGQKVEFLVSFYNNEISEKSEIFDDQFSVERPDGSNFTLKIRSTKLEDSAMYFCARKKGDYGYTFGSGTRLTVV.